The 5 T cell receptor beta chains below come from one sample, sequenced in a study of blood T cell repertoires in COVID-19. Generated by immunoSEQ multiplex PCR, the TCRdb table keeps only in-frame clones and is missing some. The sample holds 180,000 or so clones; over 80% are singletons and the top ten take approximately 13%. Material for sequencing was PBMCs or T cells enriched from blood (not recorded which). These receptor sequences come from a woman aged 60-75 years who had recovered from COVID-19.

V is TRBV18 and J is TRBJ1-4; 8 bases map to TRBD1. The germline CDR1 and CDR2 sequences are KGHSH and LQKENI. J lost 7 bases, V lost 2 bases, and 9 bases had no gene match. This CDR3 comprises 16 residues. CDR3 sequence reads: CASSPSRTGTSEKLFF. CDR3 DNA sequence: TGTGCCAGCTCACCATCGCGGACAGGGACAAGTGAAAAACTGTTTTTT. The full variable domain, rest sourced from reference TRBV18 and TRBJ1-4, is NAGVMQNPRHLVRRRGQEARLRCSPMKGHSHVYWYRQLPEEGLKFMVYLQKENIIDESGMPKERFSAEFPKEGPSILRIQQVVRGDSAAYFCASSPSRTGTSEKLFFGSGTQLSVL.

The chain recombines TRBV29-1 with TRBJ2-3, with TRBD2 identical over 9 bases. This CDR3 has 14 residues. V dropped 5 bases and J dropped 0; count of bases not matched to a gene: 3. The V gene's germline CDR1 is SQVTM and CDR2 ANQGSEA. The CDR3 DNA follows: TGCAGCGTTCGGGCGGGAGGGAGCACAGATACGCAGTATTTT. This gives the protein CSVRAGGSTDTQYF.

The chain carries TRBV6-1 and TRBJ2-3; 10 bases align to TRBD1. Germline-derived CDR1 and CDR2 are MNHNS and SASEGT. V dropped 2 bases and J dropped 2; count of bases not matched to a gene: 7. This CDR3 spans 17 amino acids. As DNA, the CDR3 is TGTGCCAGCAGTGAAACGGGGACAGGGGTCATCACAGATACGCAGTATTTT. Its translation is CASSETGTGVITDTQYF.

The genes are TRBV10-3 and TRBJ2-7, with D possibly TRBD1 on 5 matching bases. The CDR3 runs 14 residues. Per germline, CDR1 ENHRY and CDR2 SYGVKD. The V end was cut by 7 bases, the J end by 0 bases, with 13 bases between. The CDR3 loop reads CAIMGQDSSYEQYF. In DNA form, the CDR3 reads TGTGCCATCATGGGGCAGGATTCCTCCTACGAGCAGTACTTC.

The chain links TRBV10-2 to TRBJ1-5, with 8 bases identical to TRBD1. CDR1 and CDR2 (germline): WSHSY, SAAADI. The CDR3 sequence is 13 residues long. V shed 8 bases, J shed 4 bases, and the junction held 4 bases outside the gene matches. As DNA, the CDR3 is TGCGCCAGCGATCGGACAGGGAATCAGCCCCAGCATTTT. Its translation is CASDRTGNQPQHF.